This T cell receptor beta chain appears in the sequencing data of a study of regulatory T cells in long-lasting Graves disease. Study-wide background: A definition of persistent Graves' disease required over 5 years of antithyroid drugs plus positive TSH receptor antibodies.

The time point denotes: persistent/refractory GD, antithyroid drugs over 5 years with positive TRAb. Extracted PBMC RNA gave rise to the TCR library. Germline V gives CDR1 KGHSH, CDR2 LQKENI. V dropped 3 bases and J dropped 8; count of bases not matched to a gene: 10. The CDR3 extends over 15 amino acids. Combining iRepertoire HTBI primers with Arm-PCR of CDR3 regions, the authors built TCR beta libraries. A single record per CDR3 protein comes from TCRdb applying MiXCR to the multiplex PCR reads. The repertoire holds fewer than 450,000 distinct CDR3 sequences, around 24% seen once, with around 26% in the top ten. This clonotype occurred many times.

The chain combines TRBV18 with TRBJ1-2, with 9 positions matching TRBD1. The sequence was collected from a female donor with Graves disease. The material was peripheral blood mononuclear cells (PBMCs), obtained when the disease was refractory, from a patient treated with antithyroid drugs. This CDR3 reads CASSPSGQGTRGYTF. The CDR3 DNA sequence: TGTGCCAGCTCACCCTCGGGACAGGGAACGAGGGGCTACACCTTC.